Listed below are T cell receptor beta chains from one sample, sequenced in a study of long-term antiretroviral therapy in people with HIV. The data were produced by immunoSEQ multiplex PCR, yet TCRdb's version contains in-frame clones alone and is incomplete. The sample yields under 25,000 clones, roughly 80% seen once. Sample: unsorted PBMCs, taken 0.5 years before starting antiretroviral therapy. The receptors shown here come from a man aged 18 to 35 with HIV. CDR3s include the opening cysteine and the closing phenylalanine or tryptophan.

j_call v_call cdr3_aa
TRBJ2-5 TRBV27 CASSGRTRGETQYF
TRBJ1-2 TRBV28 CASSLLVGEAGYTF
TRBJ1-1 TRBV19 CASSPTGDMNTEAFF
TRBJ1-5 TRBV6-1 CASSAGGRGQPQHF
TRBJ2-7 TRBV11-2 CASSMTVYEQYF
TRBJ2-3 TRBV6-5 CASRNDWGDTQYF
TRBJ1-1 TRBV7-2 CASSLAAGGGTEAFF
TRBJ2-1 TRBV7-9 CASSPPGTGGHNEQFF
TRBJ2-7 TRBV4-3 CASSQDRSDSYEQYF
TRBJ1-4 TRBV27 CASSLVWGAENEKLFF
TRBJ1-1 TRBV19 CASSIVDRAGTEAFF
TRBJ1-2 TRBV4-1 CASSQDGGKYGYTF
TRBJ2-3 TRBV29-1 CSAQSGTGGYPPSTDTQYF
TRBJ2-1 TRBV5-6 CASSPDGAGSNPYNEQFF
TRBJ1-2 TRBV28 CASRGLNNYGYTF
TRBJ2-7 TRBV6-5 CASTSPGVSYEQYF
TRBJ1-2 TRBV10-3 CAISPRDSANYGYTF
TRBJ1-4 TRBV19 CASSIDREGSGEKLFF
TRBJ1-1 TRBV9 CASSVGGTGVAFF
TRBJ1-1 TRBV5-1 CASSLAGPEAFF
TRBJ1-5 TRBV5-1 CASSPDPMAPQHF
TRBJ2-7 TRBV14 CASSQDLGRGDYEQYF
TRBJ2-1 TRBV27 CASSPGTGEYNEQFF
TRBJ1-1 TRBV28 CASSLLGQGDTEAFF
TRBJ2-5 TRBV5-4 CASSPEGGGQETQYF
TRBJ2-3 TRBV7-9 CASSLAVTDTQYF
TRBJ1-2 TRBV23-1 CASALGQNYGYTF
TRBJ2-5 TRBV7-9 CASSSSRDLETQYF
TRBJ1-4 TRBV5-1 CASSKPGQSNEKLFF
TRBJ2-7 TRBV7-9 CASSSGRREQYF
TRBJ1-2 TRBV27 CASSLGAGLRGYTF
TRBJ2-5 TRBV13 CASSLPTGLQETQYF
TRBJ1-1 TRBV5-8 CASSWGDRGLVNTEAFF
TRBJ2-3 TRBV28 CASSTDREGDTDTQYF
TRBJ1-1 TRBV11-2 CASSLDSDREAFF
TRBJ1-4 TRBV13 CASGSAGGEKLFF
TRBJ2-1 TRBV7-8 CASSLANNEQFF
TRBJ1-5 TRBV27 CASSLGTGREPQHF
TRBJ2-1 TRBV12-5 CASGRLAGGLEQFF